This is a list of T cell receptor beta chains from one sample in a study of blood T cell repertoires in COVID-19. Assay used: immunoSEQ multiplex PCR; TCRdb lists only in-frame clones, some missing. Among around 150,000 clones listed, roughly 80% were seen once. The specimen was peripheral blood. These receptors all stem from a man aged 65-85 years with acute or convalescent COVID-19. Both conserved end residues are part of each CDR3. A D gene is named only where the DNA matches it firmly. Rows give clone size only sometimes, using once, few, many, or a class for an expanded clone.

CASRPQGPNYGYTF	TGTGCCAGTAGGCCACAGGGGCCTAACTATGGCTACACCTTC	TRBD1	TRBV19	TRBJ1-2	.
CASSRGEGEQFF	TGTGCCAGCAGCCGGGGGGAGGGTGAGCAGTTCTTC	TRBD2	TRBV3-1/TRBV3-2	TRBJ2-1	.
CASSQDTGTSGYEQYF	TGCGCCAGCAGCCAAGACACCGGGACTAGCGGTTACGAGCAGTACTTC	TRBD2	TRBV4-3	TRBJ2-7	.
CASSPRGQPELAKNIQYF	TGTGCCAGCAGCCCCAGGGGACAGCCCGAGCTAGCCAAAAACATTCAGTACTTC	TRBD1	TRBV13	TRBJ2-4	.
CASSGTGGNREPQHF	TGCGCCAGCAGTGGGACAGGGGGAAATAGGGAGCCCCAGCATTTT	TRBD1	TRBV10-1	TRBJ1-5	.
CASRGLAANTGELFF	TGTGCCAGCAGGGGACTAGCGGCTAACACCGGGGAGCTGTTTTTT	TRBD2	TRBV28	TRBJ2-2	.
CASSSLSGGWNQPQHF	TGTGCCAGCAGCTCACTGTCGGGGGGCTGGAATCAGCCCCAGCATTTT	.	TRBV7-2	TRBJ1-5	.
CASRPTSGRGYEQYF	TGTGCCAGCAGGCCAACTAGCGGGAGGGGCTACGAGCAGTACTTC	TRBD2	TRBV28	TRBJ2-7	.
CASSMTGVQPQHF	TGTGCCAGCAGCATGACAGGGGTTCAGCCCCAGCATTTT	TRBD1	TRBV2	TRBJ1-5	.
CASTAGENQPQHF	TGTGCCAGCACCGCAGGGGAAAATCAGCCCCAGCATTTT	.	TRBV2	TRBJ1-5	.
CASSLISGQETQYF	TGCGCCAGCAGCTTGATTTCAGGTCAAGAGACCCAGTACTTC	.	TRBV5-1	TRBJ2-5	.
CASSFGGFSGYTF	TGTGCCAGCAGCTTCGGAGGTTTTTCTGGCTACACCTTC	.	TRBV7-9	TRBJ1-2	few
CSRGGDTEAFF	TGCAGTAGAGGGGGGGACACTGAAGCTTTCTTT	.	TRBV20-1	TRBJ1-1	.
CASSSTGTAYEQYF	TGTGCCAGCAGCTCTACCGGGACAGCCTACGAGCAGTACTTC	TRBD1	TRBV7-2	TRBJ2-7	.
CAQQTGSNSPLHF	TGTGCTCAACAGACAGGTTCAAATTCACCCCTCCACTTT	.	TRBV30	TRBJ1-6	.
CASSELATSTDTQYF	TGCGCCAGCAGCGAGCTTGCGACTAGCACAGATACGCAGTATTTT	.	TRBV5-1	TRBJ2-3	once
CASSSRSGKADTQYF	TGTGCCAGCAGCTCACGTAGCGGGAAGGCAGATACGCAGTATTTT	TRBD2	TRBV11-3	TRBJ2-3	few
CASSHGDGYTF	TGTGCCAGCAGCCACGGGGATGGCTACACCTTC	.	TRBV14	TRBJ1-2	.
CASSYSERQETQYF	TGTGCCAGCAGTTACTCGGAGCGCCAAGAGACCCAGTACTTC	.	TRBV6-5	TRBJ2-5	.
CAIRAGEISYEQYF	TGTGCCATCCGAGCGGGGGAAATCTCCTACGAGCAGTACTTC	TRBD2	TRBV10-3	TRBJ2-7	.
CASITPGQGKGYTF	TGTGCCAGCATCACTCCGGGACAGGGAAAAGGCTACACCTTC	TRBD1	TRBV6-5	TRBJ1-2	.
CASSLARTSISYNEQFF	TGTGCCAGCAGCTTAGCCCGGACTAGCATCTCCTACAATGAGCAGTTCTTC	TRBD2	TRBV7-8	TRBJ2-1	once
CASSSTGSSEKLFF	TGCGCCAGCAGCTCTACAGGGTCGAGTGAAAAACTGTTTTTT	.	TRBV5-1	TRBJ1-4	.
CSVETVMNTEAFF	TGCAGCGTTGAAACAGTCATGAACACTGAAGCTTTCTTT	.	TRBV29-1	TRBJ1-1	once
CAKSGGPSTDTQYF	TGTGCCAAAAGCGGGGGACCAAGCACAGATACGCAGTATTTT	TRBD2	TRBV2	TRBJ2-3	.
CASSQRTSPDTQYF	TGTGCCAGCAGCCAAAGGACTAGTCCTGATACGCAGTATTTT	TRBD2	TRBV4-2	TRBJ2-3	.
CASSLVQGWVNEQFF	TGTGCCAGCAGCTTGGTCCAGGGGTGGGTGAATGAGCAGTTCTTC	.	TRBV5-4	TRBJ2-1	.
CASPTAGGGPDTQYF	TGCGCCAGCCCCACCGCGGGAGGGGGCCCAGATACGCAGTATTTT	TRBD2	TRBV10-1	TRBJ2-3	.
CASSYSGGQNQPQHF	TGTGCCAGCAGTTACTCGGGGGGGCAAAATCAGCCCCAGCATTTT	.	TRBV6-6	TRBJ1-5	.
CASSPPRTGENTIYF	TGTGCCAGCTCACCACCCAGGACAGGGGAAAACACCATATATTTT	TRBD1	TRBV18	TRBJ1-3	.
CASSYSGLPSTDTQYF	TGTGCCAGCAGTTACTCAGGACTACCTAGCACAGATACGCAGTATTTT	.	TRBV6-5	TRBJ2-3	.
CASSQAGRYNEQFF	TGTGCCAGCAGCCAAGCGGGGAGATACAATGAGCAGTTCTTC	.	TRBV3-1/TRBV3-2	TRBJ2-1	once
CASSPVGGRGYEQYF	TGTGCCAGCAGCCCCGTCGGCGGCAGAGGGTACGAGCAGTACTTC	.	TRBV5-5	TRBJ2-7	.
CASSQDHRPSGNTIYF	TGTGCCAGCAGCCAAGATCACAGGCCCTCTGGAAACACCATATATTTT	.	TRBV4-2	TRBJ1-3	.
CASSQAYRDTNTGELFF	TGTGCCAGCAGCCAAGCCTACCGGGACACCAACACCGGGGAGCTGTTTTTT	.	TRBV5-4	TRBJ2-2	many
CASARDWNTDTQYF	TGCGCCAGCGCCCGGGACTGGAACACAGATACGCAGTATTTT	.	TRBV5-1	TRBJ2-3	.
CASSHIYEQYF	TGTGCCAGCAGCCATATCTACGAGCAGTACTTC	.	TRBV3-1/TRBV3-2	TRBJ2-7	.
CASSVMGQRDQPQHF	TGTGCCAGCAGCGTGATGGGACAGCGCGATCAGCCCCAGCATTTT	TRBD1	TRBV2	TRBJ1-5	.
CATSDSGGYEQYF	TGTGCCACCAGTGATTCAGGGGGCTACGAGCAGTACTTC	TRBD1	TRBV24-1	TRBJ2-7	.
CASSAGAGELFF	TGTGCCAGCAGCGCAGGGGCCGGGGAGCTGTTTTTT	.	TRBV9	TRBJ2-2	once
CAWGSGGNTIYF	TGTGCCTGGGGATCAGGTGGAAACACCATATATTTT	.	TRBV30	TRBJ1-3	once
CASGPYTAAAKNIQYF	TGTGCTAGTGGCCCATATACAGCAGCAGCCAAAAACATTCAGTACTTC	.	TRBV12-5	TRBJ2-4	.
CASSGDRGALHF	TGTGCCAGCAGTGGAGACAGGGGCGCCCTCCACTTT	TRBD1	TRBV7-2	TRBJ1-6	.
CSVETGLNQPQHF	TGCAGCGTGGAGACAGGGTTAAATCAGCCCCAGCATTTT	TRBD1	TRBV29-1	TRBJ1-5	.
CASSLGRGLNNEQFF	TGTGCCAGCTCACTCGGCAGGGGGCTTAACAATGAGCAGTTCTTC	TRBD1	TRBV18	TRBJ2-1	.
CASSTQGYETQYF	TGTGCCAGCAGCACCCAGGGTTATGAGACCCAGTACTTC	.	TRBV5-4	TRBJ2-5	few
CASSPGTGPMNTEAFF	TGTGCCAGCAGCCCCGGGACAGGCCCTATGAACACTGAAGCTTTCTTT	TRBD1	TRBV7-6	TRBJ1-1	.
CASSPGQGGPSYEQYF	TGTGCCAGCAGCCCTGGACAGGGAGGGCCCTCCTACGAGCAGTACTTC	.	TRBV7-9	TRBJ2-7	.
CASSSPRDRGPTNYGYTF	TGTGCCAGCAGCTCACCCCGGGACAGGGGACCGACTAACTATGGCTACACCTTC	TRBD1	TRBV28	TRBJ1-2	once
CASSSQGYSPLHF	TGTGCCAGCAGTTCGCAGGGGTATTCACCCCTCCACTTT	.	TRBV27	TRBJ1-6	few
CASSLDQQGLLYGYTF	TGTGCCAGCAGCTTGGATCAGCAGGGGCTGCTCTATGGCTACACCTTC	.	TRBV5-6	TRBJ1-2	few
CASSASGTGRELFF	TGCGCCAGCAGCGCCTCCGGGACAGGGCGTGAGCTGTTTTTT	TRBD1	TRBV5-1	TRBJ2-2	.
CASSQRYEQYF	TGTGCCAGCAGTCAGCGCTACGAGCAGTACTTC	.	TRBV28	TRBJ2-7	.